This TCR beta chain stems from a study of T cells after somatic rescue of genetic block. CDR3 length equals 16 residues. Germline CDR1 SGDLS, CDR2 YYNGEE. Trimming cost V 4 bases and J 3 bases, with 16 bases left between them. TCRdb keeps only in-frame clones here, not all; method: immunoSEQ multiplex PCR. The repertoire includes 88,000 or so clones, around 89% of them detected once, and 1.5% to 2% sits in the top ten. The chain is built from TRBV9 and TRBJ2-2; TRBD2 might be the D (6 bases). The specimen was peripheral blood mononuclear cells (PBMCs). The sequence came from a woman younger than 35. The CDR3 DNA is TGTGCCAGCAGCCGACCGGAGGGCCCTTACACCGGGGAGCTGTTTTTT. This sequence encodes CASSRPEGPYTGELFF.